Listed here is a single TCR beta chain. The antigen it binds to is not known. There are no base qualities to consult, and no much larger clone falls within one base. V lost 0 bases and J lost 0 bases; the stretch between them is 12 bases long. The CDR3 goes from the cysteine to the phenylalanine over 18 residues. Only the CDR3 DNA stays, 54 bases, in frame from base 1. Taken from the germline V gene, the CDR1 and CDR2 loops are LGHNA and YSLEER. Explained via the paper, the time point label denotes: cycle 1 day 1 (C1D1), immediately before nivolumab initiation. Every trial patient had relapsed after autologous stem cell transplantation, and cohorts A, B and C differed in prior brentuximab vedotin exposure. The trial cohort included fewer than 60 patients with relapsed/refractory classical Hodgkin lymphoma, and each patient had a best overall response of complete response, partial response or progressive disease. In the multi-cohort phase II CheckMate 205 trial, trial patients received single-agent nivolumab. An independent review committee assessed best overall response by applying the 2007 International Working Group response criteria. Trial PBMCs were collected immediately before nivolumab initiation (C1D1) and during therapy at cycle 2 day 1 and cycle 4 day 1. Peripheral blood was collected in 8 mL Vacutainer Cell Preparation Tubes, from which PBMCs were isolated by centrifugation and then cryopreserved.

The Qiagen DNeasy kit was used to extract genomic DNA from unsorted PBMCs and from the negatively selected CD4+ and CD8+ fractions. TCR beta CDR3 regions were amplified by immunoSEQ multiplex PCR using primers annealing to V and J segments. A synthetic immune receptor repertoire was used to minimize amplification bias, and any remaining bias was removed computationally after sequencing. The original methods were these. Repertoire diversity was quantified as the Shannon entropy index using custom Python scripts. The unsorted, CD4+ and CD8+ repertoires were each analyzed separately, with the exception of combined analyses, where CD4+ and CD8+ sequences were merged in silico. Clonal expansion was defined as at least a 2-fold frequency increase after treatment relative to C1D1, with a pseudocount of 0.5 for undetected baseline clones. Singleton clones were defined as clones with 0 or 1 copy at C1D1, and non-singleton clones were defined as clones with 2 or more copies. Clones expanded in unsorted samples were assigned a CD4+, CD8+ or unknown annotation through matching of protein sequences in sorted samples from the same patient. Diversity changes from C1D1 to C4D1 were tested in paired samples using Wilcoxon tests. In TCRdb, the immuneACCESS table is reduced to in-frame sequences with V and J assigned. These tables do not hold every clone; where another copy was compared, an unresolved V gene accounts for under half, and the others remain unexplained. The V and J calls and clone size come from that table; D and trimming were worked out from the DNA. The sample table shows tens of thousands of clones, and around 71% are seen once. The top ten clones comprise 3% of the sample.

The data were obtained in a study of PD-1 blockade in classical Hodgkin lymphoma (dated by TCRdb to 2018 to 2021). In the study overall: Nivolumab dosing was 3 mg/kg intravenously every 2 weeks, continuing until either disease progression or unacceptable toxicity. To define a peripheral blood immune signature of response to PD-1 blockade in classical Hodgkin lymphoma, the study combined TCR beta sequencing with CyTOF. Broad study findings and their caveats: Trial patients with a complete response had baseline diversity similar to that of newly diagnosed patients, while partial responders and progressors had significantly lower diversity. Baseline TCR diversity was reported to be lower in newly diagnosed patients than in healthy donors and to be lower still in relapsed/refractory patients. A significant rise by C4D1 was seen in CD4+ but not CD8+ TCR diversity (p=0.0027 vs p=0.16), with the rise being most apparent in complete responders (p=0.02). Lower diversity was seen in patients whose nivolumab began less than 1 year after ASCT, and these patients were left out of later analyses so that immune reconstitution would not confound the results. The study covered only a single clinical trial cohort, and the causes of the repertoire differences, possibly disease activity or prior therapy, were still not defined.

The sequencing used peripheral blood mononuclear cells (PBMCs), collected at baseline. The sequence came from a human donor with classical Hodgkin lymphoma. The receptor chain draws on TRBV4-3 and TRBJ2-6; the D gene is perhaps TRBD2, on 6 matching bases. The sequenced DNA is TGCGCCAGCAGCCAAGAACGGCTCGGGAGCTCTGGGGCCAACGTCCTGACTTTC. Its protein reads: CASSQERLGSSGANVLTF.